This T cell receptor (beta chain) was sequenced in a study of OX40 agonist ivuxolimab in advanced cancers. The study in broad terms: Ivuxolimab was a fully human IgG2 agonistic monoclonal antibody targeting the costimulatory receptor OX40 (CD134). Intravenous ivuxolimab was administered to patients every 2 weeks at six dose levels: 0.01, 0.1, 0.3, 1.5, 3 and 10 mg/kg. Of the roughly 51 patients in dose escalation, 19 had hepatocellular carcinoma, about 15 had melanoma, 9 had renal cell carcinoma and 9 had head and neck cancer. A male proportion of approximately 83% and a mean age of approximately 58 years, ranging from 23 to 79, were recorded for the dose-escalation cohort. Prior anti-PD-1, anti-PD-L1 or anti-CTLA-4 therapy was permitted, and 40% of dose-escalation patients had received checkpoint inhibitors. Partial responses occurred in three dose-escalation patients: two with cutaneous melanoma and one with hepatocellular carcinoma. Peripheral TCRbeta sequencing aimed to test whether ivuxolimab altered TCR sequence diversity and caused clonal T-cell expansion. The paper describes the monotherapy dose-escalation part (N of about 57 patients) of the phase I trial of ivuxolimab.

Reading from cysteine to phenylalanine, the CDR3 counts 12 amino acids. Kept here is only the CDR3 DNA, which spans 36 bases and is read in frame from base 1. V sheds 5 bases and J sheds 6 bases, leaving 5 bases between their ends. Taken from the germline V gene (reference sequence), the CDR1 and CDR2 loops are LNHDA and SQIVND. Broad study findings and their caveats: Low levels of normalized T-cell clonal expansion were also seen in some nonresponding patients. Which antigens the clonally expanded peripheral T cells were specific for was not determined. At doses from 0.1 to 3.0 mg/kg, clonal expansion was seen in both CD4+ and CD8+ blood T cells between baseline and week 6. After ivuxolimab, expanded clones were on average more numerous among CD8+ T cells than among CD4+ T cells. Partial responders in the 0.1-3.0 mg/kg groups had among the lowest normalized peripheral clonal expansion, especially among CD8+ T cells.

The trial excluded patients who had a history of autoimmune disease or who were on systemic immunosuppression. Peripheral blood for TCR sequencing was collected from all dose cohorts at baseline, on cycle 4 day 1, and on cycle 7 day 1. Samples came from an open-label, multicenter, first-in-human phase I dose-escalation trial of ivuxolimab. Adults with locally advanced or metastatic melanoma, renal cell, hepatocellular, or head and neck squamous cell carcinoma were enrolled in the trial. CD4+ and CD8+ T cells were sorted separately from peripheral blood before TCR sequencing. This clone was observed a handful of times. Its target antigen remains unknown. No base quality information exists; no much larger clone differs at one position. Genomic DNA was isolated from the sorted cells so that the TCRbeta CDR3 region could be sequenced. The immunoSEQ Assay was used for sequencing of TCRbeta CDR3 regions. The immuneACCESS repertoire file appears here via TCRdb, limited to in-frame rearrangements. These files lack a portion of the clones; in checked studies, under half of the deficit traces to unresolved V genes, and the cause of the others is not known. Present in this sample are 95,000 to 150,000 clones, around 89% of which were seen just once. Around 0.57% of the sample comes from the top ten.

The receptor was isolated from an adult with an advanced solid tumor such as melanoma, head and neck, liver or kidney cancer. The rearranged chain carries TRBV19 and TRBJ1-6, with no confidently assigned D gene. The input for sequencing was CD4+ or CD8+ T cells sorted from blood, taken in a trial of the OX40 agonist ivuxolimab. The DNA sequence is as follows: TGTGCCAGTAGTTGGCCTAATTCACCCCTCCACTTT. Protein translation: CASSWPNSPLHF.